The 27 T cell receptor beta chains reported below all come from one sample, sequenced in a study of blood T cell repertoires in COVID-19. The data were produced by immunoSEQ multiplex PCR, yet TCRdb's version contains in-frame clones alone and is incomplete. The repertoire holds 150,000 or so clones, around 79% seen once, with approximately 5.2% in the top ten. The sample consisted of peripheral blood. The receptors here all came from a woman in her 70s with COVID-19, enrolled during active disease.

This clone occurred many times. The identical CDR3 is also encoded by other nucleotide sequences in the sample. This CDR3 reads CASSPGTGGSYEQYF. CDR3 bases: TGTGCCAGCAGCCCCGGGACAGGGGGATCCTACGAGCAGTACTTC. This chain connects TRBV5-4 to TRBJ2-7, with 11 bases matching TRBD1. The CDR3 has 15 residues. Germline-derived CDR1 and CDR2 are SGHNT and YYREEE (reference sequence). With V trimmed by 4 bases and J by 1 base, 4 bases remained unmatched.

This chain links TRBV4-2 with TRBJ2-3; D is unresolved. Per the germline V gene, CDR1 is LGHNA and CDR2 is YNFKEQ. This CDR3 is 16 amino acids long. Trimming pared 1 base from V and 4 bases from J, leaving 15 bases between. CDR3 nucleotide sequence: TGTGCCAGCAGCCAAGGCCGAGGAGCGACTCCAGATACGCAGTATTTT. It translates to CASSQGRGATPDTQYF.

J is TRBJ2-4 and V is TRBV28; 8 positions agree with TRBD1. The ends lost 6 bases at V and 0 bases at J; junction bases unmatched: 7. The CDR3 consists of 16 residues. Germline values: CDR1 MDHEN, CDR2 SYDVKM. CDR3 nucleotide sequence: TGTGCCAGCAGGCGGGGACAGGTGTTAGCCAAAAACATTCAGTACTTC. Translated, it gives CASRRGQVLAKNIQYF.

V gene TRBV5-1 combines with J gene TRBJ1-3, with D maybe TRBD1 (5 bases). This CDR3 spans 16 amino acids. V was trimmed by 0 bases and J by 0 bases, leaving 10 bases between them. The germline gives CDR1 SGHRS, CDR2 YFSETQ. The CDR3 nucleotides read TGCGCCAGCAGCTTGGGTCAGGGCAGCTCTGGAAACACCATATATTTT. This sequence encodes CASSLGQGSSGNTIYF. The full variable domain, its missing parts supplied by reference TRBV5-1 and TRBJ1-3, is KAGVTQTPRYLIKTRGQQVTLSCSPISGHRSVSWYQQTPGQGLQFLFEYFSETQRNKGNFPGRFSGRQFSNSRSEMNVSTLELGDSALYLCASSLGQGSSGNTIYFGEGSWLTVV.

V is TRBV27 and J is TRBJ2-7, with 9 nucleotides matching TRBD2. V gave up 0 bases and J gave up 3 bases; unmatched junction bases: 9. This CDR3 is built from 17 residues. Germline assignment: CDR1 MNHEY and CDR2 SMNVEV (reference sequence). CDR3 residues: CASSLSLEAGGFYEQYF. The CDR3 nucleotides are TGTGCCAGCAGTTTATCCCTCGAGGCGGGGGGGTTCTACGAGCAGTACTTC.

This clone was picked up many times. J is TRBJ1-1 and V is TRBV5-1; weak D call: TRBD1 (6 bases). Trimming pared 0 bases from V and 1 base from J, leaving 10 bases between. This CDR3 spans 15 amino acids. CDR1 is SGHRS and CDR2 is YFSETQ in the germline V gene. The CDR3 region is CASSLDPQGNTEAFF. The CDR3 DNA reads TGCGCCAGCAGCTTGGACCCACAGGGGAACACTGAAGCTTTCTTT.

The count of this clone is one. This chain connects TRBV5-1 to TRBJ2-1, with 7 bases fitting TRBD1. Germline trimming cut 0 bases from V and 9 bases from J; bases unmatched to any gene: 3. Looked up from germline, CDR1 is SGHRS and CDR2 is YFSETQ. The CDR3 length is 13 residues. The CDR3 DNA reads TGCGCCAGCAGCTTGGAGGGGGCCGGTGAGCAGTTCTTC. Its protein product is CASSLEGAGEQFF.

The rearrangement joins TRBV6-6 to TRBJ2-7; 13 positions agree with TRBD2. Germline V CDR1 and CDR2: MNHNY, SVGAGI (reference sequence). V dropped 6 bases and J dropped 6; count of bases not matched to a gene: 5. The length of the CDR3 is 14 residues. CDR3 coding DNA: TGTGCCAGCAGCCCACTAGCGGGGGGGAGCGAGCAGTACTTC. Encoded protein: CASSPLAGGSEQYF.

CDR3 region: CASSSRRENTEAFF. The CDR3 DNA reads as TGTGCCAGTAGTTCCCGCAGGGAGAACACTGAAGCTTTCTTT. The gene calls are TRBV19 and TRBJ1-1; tentative D call: TRBD1 (5 bases). The CDR3 runs to 14 residues. Germline loops: CDR1 LNHDA, CDR2 SQIVND (reference sequence). V lost 5 bases and J lost 1, with 11 bases in between. The variable domain in full, with the rest retrieved from reference TRBV19 and TRBJ1-1, is DGGITQSPKYLFRKEGQNVTLSCEQNLNHDAMYWYRQDPGQGLRLIYYSQIVNDFQKGDIAEGYSVSREKKESFPLTVTSAQKNPTAFYLCASSSRRENTEAFFGQGTRLTVV.

The chain carries TRBV7-8 and TRBJ1-1, with D perhaps TRBD1 (6 bases). Germline V gives CDR1 SGHVS, CDR2 FQNEAQ. The CDR3 sequence is 14 residues long. V was pared by 5 bases and J by 3 bases, with 13 bases between. The CDR3 nucleotides are TGTGCCAGCAGCCTAGAACAGGGTGACACTGAAGCTTTCTTT. Protein sequence: CASSLEQGDTEAFF. Full variable domain (outside the CDR3, taken from reference TRBV7-8 and TRBJ1-1): GAGVSQSPRYKVAKRGQDVALRCDPISGHVSLFWYQQALGQGPEFLTYFQNEAQLDKSGLPSDRFFAERPEGSVSTLKIQRTQQEDSAVYLCASSLEQGDTEAFFGQGTRLTVV.

J is TRBJ2-7 and V is TRBV5-1, with a possible D match to TRBD1 (6 bases). V was shortened by 0 bases and J by 7 bases, with 23 bases between the two germline ends. In germline, CDR1 is SGHRS, CDR2 YFSETQ. The CDR3 length is 17 residues. The CDR3 sequence: CASSLEPTGLGVGEQYF. The CDR3 nucleotides are TGCGCCAGCAGCTTGGAGCCGACAGGCCTCGGGGTGGGAGAGCAGTACTTC.

This clone was detected once. This chain uses TRBV7-9 with TRBJ2-2, with D maybe TRBD1 (7 bases). V shed 4 bases and J shed 4 bases, with 16 bases lying between them. The CDR3 covers 16 residues. Per the germline V gene, CDR1 is SEHNR and CDR2 is FQNEAQ (reference sequence). The CDR3 is CASSYFPGGGTGELFF. The CDR3 region has the DNA TGTGCCAGCAGCTATTTCCCAGGGGGAGGCACCGGGGAGCTGTTTTTT.

The chain joins TRBV19 to TRBJ1-2, with D uncertain. CDR1 LNHDA and CDR2 SQIVND come from the germline V gene (reference sequence). The CDR3 spans 13 residues. Trimming removed 6 bases at V and 3 bases at J, with 11 bases between. CDR3 bases: TGTGCCAGTAGCGCGTATAGCCACTATGGCTACACCTTC. Protein: CASSAYSHYGYTF. Filled out from reference TRBV19 and TRBJ1-2, the complete variable domain reads DGGITQSPKYLFRKEGQNVTLSCEQNLNHDAMYWYRQDPGQGLRLIYYSQIVNDFQKGDIAEGYSVSREKKESFPLTVTSAQKNPTAFYLCASSAYSHYGYTFGSGTRLTVV.

The chain uses TRBV10-3 and TRBJ2-3, with TRBD1 identical over 9 bases. The CDR3 length is 17 residues. In germline, CDR1 is ENHRY, CDR2 SYGVKD. The J segment lost 1 base and the V segment lost 0 bases, leaving 5 bases of the junction unmatched. The CDR3 bases are TGTGCCATCAGTGAGTCCCAGGGACAGGGTGGCACAGATACGCAGTATTTT. It translates to CAISESQGQGGTDTQYF.

V and J are TRBV9 and TRBJ1-1, with 9 bases identical to TRBD1. J gave up 4 bases and V 5 bases, and 12 bases lay outside the gene matches. The CDR3 loop spans 16 amino acids. The germline V gene encodes CDR1 SGDLS and CDR2 YYNGEE. The CDR3 sequence is CASRPQGQGEATEAFF. The CDR3 DNA reads TGTGCCAGCAGACCTCAGGGACAGGGAGAGGCCACTGAAGCTTTCTTT.

This clone occurred once. For the CDR3, the DNA is TGTGCCAGCAGTTTAAGGGGACAAAACTCTGGGGCCAACGTCCTGACTTTC. Protein sequence: CASSLRGQNSGANVLTF. The genes are TRBV27 and TRBJ2-6, with a weak D call TRBD1 (6 bases). Trimming took 2 bases from V and 0 from J, leaving 11 bases between them. This CDR3 spans 17 amino acids. The germline V gene encodes CDR1 MNHEY and CDR2 SMNVEV (reference sequence).

J is TRBJ1-2 and V is TRBV5-1; unclear D gene. V lost 0 bases, J lost 6 bases, and 12 bases lay in between. From germline, CDR1 is SGHRS and CDR2 YFSETQ. The CDR3 contains 14 residues. CDR3 DNA sequence: TGCGCCAGCAGCTTGGCTGCGACAACCGATGGCTACACCTTC. Its translation: CASSLAATTDGYTF.

CDR3 DNA: TGTGCCAGTAGTCCGGGTCTTTATAGCAATCAGCCCCAGCATTTT. It is translated as CASSPGLYSNQPQHF. This chain joins TRBV19 and TRBJ1-5; no firm D call. The V end was cut by 5 bases, the J end by 0 bases, with 11 bases between. The CDR3 consists of 15 residues. CDR1 and CDR2 from the germline V gene are LNHDA and SQIVND (reference sequence).

Only a few counts were recorded for this clone. CDR3 residues: CASSRVSDSPYGYTF. The DNA of the CDR3 is TGTGCCAGCAGCCGCGTCAGCGACAGCCCCTATGGCTACACCTTC. This chain connects TRBV3-1 (or the pseudogene TRBV3-2) to TRBJ1-2, with a weak D call TRBD1 (5 bases). Trimming left V 4 bases short and J 4 bases short, with 16 bases between. Germline V gene lookup returns CDR1 LGHDT and CDR2 YNNKEL (reference sequence). This CDR3 comprises 15 residues.

The chain recombines TRBV29-1 with TRBJ1-1; D unresolved. Germline V gene sequence: CDR1 SQVTM, CDR2 ANQGSEA. The CDR3 spans 14 residues. The ends were cut back, 3 bases at V and 0 bases at J, with 11 bases in the middle. CDR3 region: CSVDVTAMNTEAFF. CDR3 in DNA: TGCAGCGTTGACGTCACAGCCATGAACACTGAAGCTTTCTTT.

The V and J genes are TRBV18 and TRBJ1-1; D is perhaps TRBD1 (6 bases). CDR3 length equals 18 residues. CDR1 and CDR2 (germline): KGHSH, LQKENI. V lost 4 bases, J lost 4 bases, and 25 bases lay in between. The CDR3 region has the DNA TGTGCCAGCTCACTGACGTTAAGGGCCAGGGTGACAGGCACTGAAGCTTTCTTT. Residues: CASSLTLRARVTGTEAFF.

A few counts support this clone. The CDR3 loop reads CASSSLWGEDTEAFF. The CDR3 coding sequence is TGTGCCAGCAGCTCTCTTTGGGGCGAGGACACTGAAGCTTTCTTT. The chain uses TRBV7-9 and TRBJ1-1, with a possible D match to TRBD1 (5 bases). This CDR3 is built from 15 residues. CDR1 is SEHNR and CDR2 is FQNEAQ in the germline V gene (reference sequence). Trimming removed 4 bases from V and 3 bases from J, with 15 bases in between.

The V gene is TRBV20-1, the J gene TRBJ1-2; D perhaps matches TRBD1 (6 bases). Germline assignment: CDR1 DFQATT and CDR2 SNEGSKA (reference sequence). Trimming stripped 5 bases from V and 6 bases from J, with 7 bases between. The CDR3 extends over 10 amino acids. Written as DNA, the CDR3 is TGCAGTGCTCAGGGGAATGGCTACACCTTC. Protein: CSAQGNGYTF.

The V and J genes are TRBV5-5 and TRBJ1-4; D ambiguous. The CDR3 runs 17 residues. Between the trimmed V and J ends, which lost 2 bases and 0 bases, there was a span of 14 bases. Germline loops: CDR1 SGHKS, CDR2 YYEKEE (reference sequence). In DNA form, the CDR3 reads TGTGCCAGCAGCTTCAGAGGGCAAACATCAACTAATGAAAAACTGTTTTTT. Its translation is CASSFRGQTSTNEKLFF.

This chain connects TRBV30 to TRBJ1-5; 7 bases fit TRBD1. The trim removed 5 bases at V and 4 bases at J, leaving 11 bases unmatched. The CDR3 has 15 residues. CDR1 and CDR2 from the germline V gene are GTSNPN and SVGIG (reference sequence). The CDR3 loop reads CAWRASGQKNQPQHF. Written as DNA, the CDR3 is TGTGCCTGGCGAGCCTCGGGACAGAAAAATCAGCCCCAGCATTTT.

With respect to this clone: Compared with germline, one end of the junction differs, possibly owing to a read error. The J gene is TRBJ1-3, the V gene TRBV7-7; 7 nucleotides align to TRBD1. The CDR3 is made up of 13 amino acids. The germline V gene has CDR1 SSHAT and CDR2 FNYEAQ (reference sequence). The CDR3 coding sequence is TGTGCTAGCAGCGCGGACAGGGGAAACACCATATATTTT. It specifies CASSADRGNTIYF. The whole variable domain, filled in from reference TRBV7-7 and TRBJ1-3, reads GAGVSQSPRYKVTKRGQDVTLRCDPISSHATLYWYQQALGQGPEFLTYFNYEAQPDKSGLPSDRFSAERPEGSISTLTIQRTEQRDSAMYRCASSADRGNTIYFGEGSWLTVV.

The rearrangement uses TRBV5-5 and TRBJ1-6; D unresolved. This CDR3 is 12 amino acids long. Germline V gene lookup returns CDR1 SGHKS and CDR2 YYEKEE (reference sequence). V lost 2 bases and J 11 bases, leaving 8 bases between the germline ends. In DNA, the CDR3 is TGTGCCAGCAGCTTCCGCGGGCCACCCCTCCACTTT. Its protein is CASSFRGPPLHF.